The 5 T cell receptor beta chains in this list originate from one sample, sequenced in a study of cytomegalovirus exposure and HLA in healthy donors. Both 60 Vbeta primers and 13 Jbeta primers went into the PCR. Repertoires were generated with immunoSEQ multiplex PCR, while TCRdb's copy carries only in-frame clones and drops some. The sample lists about 68,000 clones, about 81% occurring once. The specimen sequenced was PBMCs. The receptors stem from a human donor in good health.

The chain couples TRBV5-1 to TRBJ2-7, with D uncertain. Between the trimmed V and J ends, which lost 0 bases and 1 base, there was a span of 11 bases. The CDR3 runs to 15 residues. Germline loops: CDR1 SGHRS, CDR2 YFSETQ. DNA for the CDR3: TGCGCCAGCAGCTTGGAGCCAGGCCGTTCCTACGAGCAGTACTTC. Encoded protein: CASSLEPGRSYEQYF.

A few counts support this clone. In DNA form, the CDR3 reads TGTGCCAGCAGCTTAGTCCAGGGAATGTATAGCACTGAAGCTTTCTTT. It codes for CASSLVQGMYSTEAFF. The rearrangement uses TRBV11-2 and TRBJ1-1, with D possibly matching TRBD1 (5 bases). The germline CDR1 and CDR2 sequences are SGHAT and FQNNGV. The CDR3 contains 16 residues. V was cut by 1 base and J by 4 bases, with 16 bases left in between.

The J gene is TRBJ1-6, the V gene TRBV7-9; a weak D match, TRBD1 (6 bases). Trimming took off 3 bases at V and 7 bases at J, with 22 bases between the two ends. CDR3 length: 18 amino acids. CDR1 SEHNR and CDR2 FQNEAQ come from the germline V gene (reference sequence). The DNA of the CDR3 is TGTGCCAGCAGCTTTCTAGGACAGTACGACCTGGGGAATTCACCCCTCCACTTT. As protein: CASSFLGQYDLGNSPLHF.

The chain joins TRBV7-3 to TRBJ2-3; 9 bases are a match to TRBD2. J gave up 5 bases and V 2 bases, and 8 bases lay outside the gene matches. CDR3 size: 16 residues. The germline V gene has CDR1 SGHTA and CDR2 FQGTGA. CDR3 region: CASSLGLAGERDTQYF. Written as DNA, the CDR3 is TGTGCCAGCAGCTTAGGATTAGCGGGGGAGAGAGATACGCAGTATTTT. The variable domain in full, completed from reference TRBV7-3 and TRBJ2-3, reads GAGVSQTPSNKVTEKGKYVELRCDPISGHTALYWYRQSLGQGPEFLIYFQGTGAADDSGLPNDRFFAVRPEGSVSTLKIQRTERGDSAVYLCASSLGLAGERDTQYFGPGTRLTVL.

This clone is medium-sized within its sample. The chain is built from TRBV6-4 and TRBJ2-3; a weak D match, TRBD2 (6 bases). Trimming cost V 9 bases and J 3 bases, with 16 bases left between them. The CDR3 contains 14 residues. The germline gives CDR1 MRHNA, CDR2 SNTAGT. The CDR3 DNA is TGTGCCAGTTCCCGGAGGGGAGAGACAGATACGCAGTATTTT. This encodes CASSRRGETDTQYF.